This TCR beta chain was obtained from a study of blood T cell repertoires in COVID-19 (TCRdb year 2020). In terms of the full investigation: Samples covering the acute and convalescent phases of COVID-19 were provided by collaborators in the United States, Italy and Spain. The material from the prospective study consisted of cDNA or gDNA derived from T cells, B-cell-depleted T cells, or PBMCs. Deeply sampled blood TCRbeta repertoires from subjects exposed to, actively infected with, or recovered from COVID-19 were included in the dataset. The repertoires were made available in a free public database intended to serve as a resource for research on the immune response to SARS-CoV-2. Samples were obtained from the ongoing ImmuneRACE study (first 160 participants) and from about 1,300 subjects provided by 6 global collaborators. Nearly every sample came with metadata listing a de-identified subject ID, COVID-19 status, age in years and sex. Where available, HLA class I and class II types were obtained from metadata supplied by the sample provider rather than from assay-based typing. Study-level results and caveats: The amount of clinical and demographic metadata varied by source and participant and was provided uncurated.

Worth noting for this clone: Its antigen specificity is not known. Nothing much larger sits one base from this clone, and base qualities are not available.

The immunoSEQ Assay, a bias-controlled multiplex PCR, was used to amplify TCRbeta CDR3 regions from genomic DNA. In the paper's pipeline: Nucleated cell counts per sample were estimated from amplification of reference gene primers within the assay. To quantify the absolute abundance of each unique TCRbeta CDR3 rearrangement, sequence reads were collapsed and filtered. Productive Simpson clonality was computed per sample as the square root of Simpson's diversity index over productive rearrangements. TCRdb took this table from immuneACCESS and kept in-frame rearrangements with V and J called. Such tables lack part of the clones; where checked against another copy, unresolved V genes explain under half of the gap, and the rest is unexplained. V and J calls and clone size come straight from that table; D and trimming were deduced from the DNA. Present in this sample are about 170,000 clones, approximately 90% of which were seen just once. Of the sample, roughly 0.77% falls within the top ten clones.

Enrolling through a virtual design, the prospective study's participants ranged in age from about 18 to 89 years and lived across 24 United States geographic areas. To assign participants to cohorts, the prospective study relied on clinical history that participants themselves reported in a screening survey and a study questionnaire. Recovered participants in ImmuneRACE Cohort 3 were defined as having two consecutive negative NP/OP PCR tests, clearance from a healthcare professional, or resolution of symptoms. Mobile phlebotomists in the prospective study collected whole blood, serum and a nasopharyngeal or oropharyngeal swab from every participant. Participants in the prospective study had the option to provide additional blood draws and questionnaires over an approximately 2-month period. Before DNA extraction, blood samples from the prospective study were shipped at room temperature or frozen.

Its CDR3 holds 12 amino acids, cysteine through phenylalanine. Of all the DNA, just the CDR3 is kept, 36 bases in frame from base 1. Relative to germline, V is 9 bases shorter and J is 1 base shorter, with 10 bases between their ends. This receptor was identified in a woman under 30 who had recovered from COVID-19. In this chain, TRBV12-3 or TRBV12-4 is recombined with TRBJ2-7, with an unclear D gene assignment. Sequencing was done on a sample of PBMCs or T cells enriched from blood (not recorded which). The DNA sequence follows: TGTGCCAGTACCGGGTCATCCTACGAGCAGTACTTC. This codes for CASTGSSYEQYF.